This T cell receptor (beta chain) originates from a study of blood T cell repertoires in COVID-19. Study overall: Sources were T cells, B-cell-depleted T cells, or PBMCs; the material itself was cDNA or gDNA.

The CDR3 is 17 amino acids. The V gene's germline CDR1 is SGHNT and CDR2 YYREEE (reference sequence). V shed 3 bases and J 0 bases; nucleotides not matched to a gene: 6. Original data processing: Using reference gene primer amplification, nucleated cell counts were estimated. Assay: immunoSEQ multiplex PCR; the TCRdb copy retains only in-frame clones and omits some. The V and J calls and clone size were taken over from that table, and D and trimming were inferred from the DNA. Of approximately 50,000 clones in the sample, 70% to 80% were seen once. The J gene is TRBJ1-6, the V gene TRBV5-4; 7 bases agree with TRBD1. The sequenced material came from peripheral blood. This receptor was identified in a man between 70 and 80 years old with acute or convalescent COVID-19. CDR3 DNA: TGTGCCAGCAGCTCAAAACAGGGGAGCTCCTATAATTCACCCCTCCACTTT. It yields the protein CASSSKQGSSYNSPLHF.